This TCR beta chain was sequenced during a study of identifying expanded T cells in peripheral blood. Healthy donors had no documented immune events, such as infections, while sampled. Study-wide findings and caveats: Over approximately two and four weeks, about 15 and 19 clones changed, versus around 1.1 between replicates. Approximately 2-week clone count variance significantly increased as total template count grew.

Here immunoSEQ multiplex PCR was the method, and the copy in TCRdb shows in-frame clones only, minus some. Of about 91,000 clones in the sample, around nine tenths were seen once. As regards this clone: The antigen remains undetermined.

Looked up from germline, CDR1 is WSHSY and CDR2 is SAAADI. V lost 5 bases to trimming and J lost 2 bases, with 9 bases between them. The CDR3 consists of 14 residues. The gene calls are TRBV10-2 and TRBJ1-4; possible D gene TRBD1, 5 bases. This TCR was recovered from a person aged 18 to 75 in good health. Sequenced sample: blood. Here the CDR3 reads CASSWGRTNEKLFF. As DNA, the CDR3 is TGCGCCAGCAGTTGGGGACGGACTAATGAAAAACTGTTTTTT.